This TCR beta chain originates from a study of blood T cell repertoires in COVID-19. About the study: The origin of the acute and convalescent COVID-19 samples was the United States, Italy and Spain.

In the source study's methods: By means of reference gene primer amplification, nucleated cell counts were estimated. Profiled with immunoSEQ multiplex PCR; TCRdb holds only in-frame clones, not every one. The V and J calls and clone size are taken from that table; D and trimming were inferred from the DNA. Of nearly 200,000 clones in the sample, roughly 81% were seen once. This CDR3 spans 13 amino acids. Trimming took 7 bases from V and 4 from J; bases not matched to a gene: 4. CDR1 is SGDLS, CDR2 YYNGEE, per germline. Source material: peripheral blood. V is TRBV9 and J is TRBJ1-3, with TRBD1 matching 8 bases. The sequence was obtained from a woman between 65 and 79 years old with active or convalescent COVID-19. CDR3 in DNA: TGTGCCAGCTCCTGGACAGGGGGAAACACCATATATTTT. It encodes CASSWTGGNTIYF.